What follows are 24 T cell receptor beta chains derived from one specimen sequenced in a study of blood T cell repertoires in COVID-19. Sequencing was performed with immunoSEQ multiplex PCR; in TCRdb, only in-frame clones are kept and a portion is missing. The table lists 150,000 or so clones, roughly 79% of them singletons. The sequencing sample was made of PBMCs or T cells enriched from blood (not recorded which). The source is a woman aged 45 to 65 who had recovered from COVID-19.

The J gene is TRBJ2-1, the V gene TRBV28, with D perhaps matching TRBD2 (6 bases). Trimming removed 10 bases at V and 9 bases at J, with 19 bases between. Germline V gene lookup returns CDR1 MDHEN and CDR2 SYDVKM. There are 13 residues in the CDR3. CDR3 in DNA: TGTGCCATTTCGGCGGGGAGCCGGGGTGAGCAGTTCTTC. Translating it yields CAISAGSRGEQFF.

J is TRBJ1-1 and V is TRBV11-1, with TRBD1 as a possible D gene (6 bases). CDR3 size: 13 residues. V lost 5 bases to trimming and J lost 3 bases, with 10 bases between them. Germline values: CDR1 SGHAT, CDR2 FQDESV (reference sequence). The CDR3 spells CASSRQEDTEAFF. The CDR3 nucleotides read TGTGCCAGCAGCAGACAGGAGGACACTGAAGCTTTCTTT. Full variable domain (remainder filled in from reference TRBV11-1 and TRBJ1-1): EAEVAQSPRYKITEKSQAVAFWCDPISGHATLYWYRQILGQGPELLVQFQDESVVDDSQLPKDRFSAERLKGVDSTLKIQPAELGDSAMYLCASSRQEDTEAFFGQGTRLTVV.

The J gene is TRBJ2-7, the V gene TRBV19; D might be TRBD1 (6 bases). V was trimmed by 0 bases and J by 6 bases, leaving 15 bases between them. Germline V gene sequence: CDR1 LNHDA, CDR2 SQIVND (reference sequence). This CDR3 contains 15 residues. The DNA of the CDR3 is TGTGCCAGTAGTATAGATCACGACAGGTCCCCCGAGCAGTACTTC. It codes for CASSIDHDRSPEQYF.

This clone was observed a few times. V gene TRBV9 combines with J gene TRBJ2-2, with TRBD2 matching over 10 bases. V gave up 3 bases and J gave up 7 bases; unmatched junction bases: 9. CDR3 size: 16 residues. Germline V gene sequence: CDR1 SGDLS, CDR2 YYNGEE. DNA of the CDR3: TGTGCCAGCAGCGAACTAGCGGGGATTCGGGGCGGGGAGCTGTTTTTT. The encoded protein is CASSELAGIRGGELFF.

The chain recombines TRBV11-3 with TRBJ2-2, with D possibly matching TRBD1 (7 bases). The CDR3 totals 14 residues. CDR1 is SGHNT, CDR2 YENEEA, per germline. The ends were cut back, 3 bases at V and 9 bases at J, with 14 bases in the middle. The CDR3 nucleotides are TGTGCCAGCAGCTTTAGCCAGGGGGGTAGGGAGCTGTTTTTT. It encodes CASSFSQGGRELFF.

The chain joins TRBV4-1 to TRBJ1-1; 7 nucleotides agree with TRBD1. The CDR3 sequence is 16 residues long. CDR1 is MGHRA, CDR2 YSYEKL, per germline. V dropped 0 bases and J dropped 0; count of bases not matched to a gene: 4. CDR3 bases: TGCGCCAGCAGCCAAGATTGGGGACAGATGAACACTGAAGCTTTCTTT. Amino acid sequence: CASSQDWGQMNTEAFF.

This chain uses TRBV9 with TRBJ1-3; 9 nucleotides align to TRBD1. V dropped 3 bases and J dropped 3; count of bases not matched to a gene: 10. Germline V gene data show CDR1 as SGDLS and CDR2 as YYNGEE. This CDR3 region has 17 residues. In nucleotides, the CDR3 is TGTGCCAGCAGCGGAAGAAAACAGGGGGCGCTTGGAAACACCATATATTTT. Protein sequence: CASSGRKQGALGNTIYF.

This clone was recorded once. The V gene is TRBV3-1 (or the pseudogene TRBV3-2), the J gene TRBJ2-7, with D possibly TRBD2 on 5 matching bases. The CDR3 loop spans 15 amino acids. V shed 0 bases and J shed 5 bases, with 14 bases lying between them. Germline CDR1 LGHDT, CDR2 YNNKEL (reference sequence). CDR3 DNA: TGTGCCAGCAGCCAAGACTTAGTGCCGAGGGACGAGCAGTACTTC. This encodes CASSQDLVPRDEQYF.

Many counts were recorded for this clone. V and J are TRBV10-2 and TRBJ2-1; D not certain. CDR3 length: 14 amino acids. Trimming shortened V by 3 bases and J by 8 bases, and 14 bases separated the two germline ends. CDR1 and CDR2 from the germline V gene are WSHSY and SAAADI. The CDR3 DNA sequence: TGCGCCAGCAGTGATTCCGGTGGTAGAGATGAGCAGTTCTTC. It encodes CASSDSGGRDEQFF.

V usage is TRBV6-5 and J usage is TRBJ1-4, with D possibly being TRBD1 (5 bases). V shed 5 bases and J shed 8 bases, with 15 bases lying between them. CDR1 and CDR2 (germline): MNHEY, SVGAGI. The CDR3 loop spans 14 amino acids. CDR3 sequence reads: CASSRGGSQEKLFF. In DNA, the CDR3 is TGTGCCAGCAGTCGTGGGGGGAGCCAGGAAAAACTGTTTTTT.

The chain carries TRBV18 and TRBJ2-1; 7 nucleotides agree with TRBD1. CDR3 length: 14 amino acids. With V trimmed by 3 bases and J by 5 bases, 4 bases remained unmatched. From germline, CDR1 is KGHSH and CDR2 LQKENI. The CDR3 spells CASSPGTAHNEQFF. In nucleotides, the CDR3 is TGTGCCAGCTCACCTGGGACAGCCCACAATGAGCAGTTCTTC.

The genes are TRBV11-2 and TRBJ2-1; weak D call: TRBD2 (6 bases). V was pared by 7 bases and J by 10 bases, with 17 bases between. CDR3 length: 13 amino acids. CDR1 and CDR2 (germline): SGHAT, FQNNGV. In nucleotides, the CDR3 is TGTGCCAGCACTAGAAGGCTAGCGATAGAGCAGTTCTTC. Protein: CASTRRLAIEQFF.

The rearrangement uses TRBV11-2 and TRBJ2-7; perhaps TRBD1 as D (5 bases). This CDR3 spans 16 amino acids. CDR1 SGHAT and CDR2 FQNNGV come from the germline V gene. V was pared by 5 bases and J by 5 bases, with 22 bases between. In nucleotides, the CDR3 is TGTGCCAGCAGCGCACGCCGGCGCAGGGAAGGAGACGAGCAGTACTTC. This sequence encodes CASSARRRREGDEQYF. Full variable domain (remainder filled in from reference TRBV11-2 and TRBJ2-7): EAGVAQSPRYKIIEKRQSVAFWCNPISGHATLYWYQQILGQGPKLLIQFQNNGVVDDSQLPKDRFSAERLKGVDSTLKIQPAKLEDSAVYLCASSARRRREGDEQYFGPGTRLTVT.

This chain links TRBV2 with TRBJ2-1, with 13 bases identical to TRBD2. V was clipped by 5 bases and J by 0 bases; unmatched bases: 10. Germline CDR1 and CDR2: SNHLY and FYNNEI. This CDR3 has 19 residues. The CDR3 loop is CASSPRTSGGLSSYNEQFF. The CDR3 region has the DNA TGTGCCAGCAGTCCCCGGACTAGCGGGGGCCTTAGCTCCTACAATGAGCAGTTCTTC.

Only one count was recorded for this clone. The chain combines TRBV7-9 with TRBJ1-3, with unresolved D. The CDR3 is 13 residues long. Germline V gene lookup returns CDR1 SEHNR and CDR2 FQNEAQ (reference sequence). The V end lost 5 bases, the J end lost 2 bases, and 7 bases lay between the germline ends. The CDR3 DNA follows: TGTGCCAGCAGCCGAGCCGCTGGAAACACCATATATTTT. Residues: CASSRAAGNTIYF.

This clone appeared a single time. CDR3 loop: CASSQLTGGKNIQYF. The CDR3 nucleotides are TGTGCCAGCAGCCAATTAACAGGGGGCAAAAACATTCAGTACTTC. The chain links TRBV4-2 to TRBJ2-4; 8 bases match TRBD1. J was trimmed by 3 bases and V by 2 bases; bases with no gene match: 3. Germline-derived CDR1 and CDR2 are LGHNA and YNFKEQ. The CDR3 totals 15 residues.

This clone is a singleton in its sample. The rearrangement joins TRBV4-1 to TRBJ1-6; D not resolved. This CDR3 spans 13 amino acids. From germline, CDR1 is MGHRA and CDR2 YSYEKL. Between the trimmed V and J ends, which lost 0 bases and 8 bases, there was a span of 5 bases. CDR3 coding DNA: TGCGCCAGCAGCCAAGACCCAGATTCACCCCTCCACTTT. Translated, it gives CASSQDPDSPLHF.

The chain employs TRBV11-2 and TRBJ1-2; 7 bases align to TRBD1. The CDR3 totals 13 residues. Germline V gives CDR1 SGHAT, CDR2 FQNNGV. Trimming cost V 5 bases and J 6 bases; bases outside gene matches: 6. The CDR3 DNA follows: TGTGCCAGCAGCATACAGGGGATTGATGGCTACACCTTC. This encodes CASSIQGIDGYTF. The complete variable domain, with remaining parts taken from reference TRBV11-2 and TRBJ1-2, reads EAGVAQSPRYKIIEKRQSVAFWCNPISGHATLYWYQQILGQGPKLLIQFQNNGVVDDSQLPKDRFSAERLKGVDSTLKIQPAKLEDSAVYLCASSIQGIDGYTFGSGTRLTVV.

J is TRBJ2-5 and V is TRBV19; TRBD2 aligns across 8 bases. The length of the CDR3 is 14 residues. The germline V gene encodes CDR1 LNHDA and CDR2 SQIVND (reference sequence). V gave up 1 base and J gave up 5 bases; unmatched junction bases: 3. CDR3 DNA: TGTGCCAGTAGTATAGGGCCGGGAGGGGAGACCCAGTACTTC. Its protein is CASSIGPGGETQYF.

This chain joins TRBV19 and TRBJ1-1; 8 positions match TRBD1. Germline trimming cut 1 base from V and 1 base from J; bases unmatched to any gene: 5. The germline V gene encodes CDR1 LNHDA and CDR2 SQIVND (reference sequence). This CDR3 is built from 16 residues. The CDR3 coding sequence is TGTGCCAGTAGTATAGTCCCAGGGACAGGGAACACTGAAGCTTTCTTT. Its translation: CASSIVPGTGNTEAFF.

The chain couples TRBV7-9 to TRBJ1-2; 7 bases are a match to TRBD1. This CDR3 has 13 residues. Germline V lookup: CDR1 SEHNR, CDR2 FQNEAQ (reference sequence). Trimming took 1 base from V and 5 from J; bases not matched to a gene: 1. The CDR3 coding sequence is TGTGCCAGCAGCTTAGGACAGGGTTATGGCTACACCTTC. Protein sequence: CASSLGQGYGYTF.

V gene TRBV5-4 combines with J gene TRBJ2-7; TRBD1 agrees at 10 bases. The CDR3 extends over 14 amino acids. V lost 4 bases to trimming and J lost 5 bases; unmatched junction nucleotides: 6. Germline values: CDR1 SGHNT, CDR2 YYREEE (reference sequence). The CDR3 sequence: CASSRDRGLDEQYF. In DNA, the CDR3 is TGTGCCAGCAGCCGAGACAGGGGGCTGGACGAGCAGTACTTC.

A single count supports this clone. In DNA, the CDR3 is TGTGCCAGCAGTTTACCCCGGGACTCCTGGTCCCAAAATGAGCAGTTCTTC. It encodes CASSLPRDSWSQNEQFF. The V gene is TRBV28, the J gene TRBJ2-1; D possibly corresponds to TRBD2 (6 bases). Deletions cut 2 bases from V and 7 bases from J, with 21 bases between. CDR1 and CDR2 from the germline V gene are MDHEN and SYDVKM. CDR3 size: 17 residues.

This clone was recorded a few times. The CDR3, as DNA: TGTGCCAGCAGCCATACAGGGCCCGGGGGCTACACCTTC. Translation: CASSHTGPGGYTF. The genes are TRBV9 and TRBJ1-2; tentative D call: TRBD1 (6 bases). Trimming removed 4 bases from V and 8 bases from J, with 15 bases in between. In germline, CDR1 is SGDLS, CDR2 YYNGEE. The CDR3 has 13 amino acids.